Below, 30 T cell receptor beta chains from the same sample are listed, as sequenced in a study of cytomegalovirus exposure and HLA in healthy donors. PCR employed 60 Vbeta and 13 Jbeta primers. The table came from immunoSEQ multiplex PCR; TCRdb's copy has only in-frame clones and leaves some out. The table shows about 150,000 clones, with about 74% occurring only once. The sequenced sample consisted of PBMCs. Receptor source: a woman aged 40 to 49 in good health and CMV-seronegative.

In its sample, this clone was seen a few times. The V call is TRBV10-3, the J call TRBJ1-1, with a possible D match to TRBD1 (5 bases). This CDR3 is 14 amino acids long. CDR1 and CDR2 (germline): ENHRY, SYGVKD. The germline V and J ends were trimmed by 0 bases and 7 bases, with 12 bases remaining between them. The CDR3 sequence is CAISESPGEGEAFF. For the CDR3, the DNA is TGTGCCATCAGTGAGTCGCCGGGGGAAGGTGAAGCTTTCTTT.

The CDR3: CASSLLGQGFPATNEKLFF. The CDR3 nucleotides are TGTGCCAGCAGCCTACTTGGACAGGGTTTTCCTGCAACTAATGAAAAACTGTTTTTT. J is TRBJ1-4 and V is TRBV7-8; 8 nucleotides match TRBD1. The germline V gene encodes CDR1 SGHVS and CDR2 FQNEAQ. V trimming: 5 bases; J trimming: 0 bases; junction bases outside the gene matches: 14. This CDR3 is 19 amino acids long.

The gene calls are TRBV2 and TRBJ2-7; 9 nucleotides agree with TRBD1. The J segment lost 6 bases and the V segment lost 5 bases, leaving 5 bases of the junction unmatched. This CDR3 is 13 amino acids long. Per germline, CDR1 SNHLY and CDR2 FYNNEI. The CDR3, as DNA: TGTGCCAGCAGTCAACAGGGGGCGACCGAGCAGTACTTC. Encoded protein: CASSQQGATEQYF.

The rearrangement joins TRBV4-1 to TRBJ2-7, with D possibly being TRBD2 (6 bases). In germline, CDR1 is MGHRA, CDR2 YSYEKL. There are 15 residues in the CDR3. V was cut by 0 bases and J by 4 bases, with 13 bases left in between. CDR3 in DNA: TGCGCCAGCAGCCAAGACTCCCTGGAGGGTTACGAGCAGTACTTC. Encoded protein: CASSQDSLEGYEQYF.

The CDR3 sequence: CASSRQGTSGELFF. The CDR3 bases are TGTGCCAGCAGTAGACAGGGTACGTCCGGGGAGCTGTTTTTT. The chain carries TRBV6-1 and TRBJ2-2, with TRBD1 matching 7 bases. Germline V gene sequence: CDR1 MNHNS, CDR2 SASEGT. V gave up 5 bases and J gave up 6 bases; unmatched junction bases: 6. This CDR3 contains 14 residues.

The count of this clone is one. The chain has TRBV27 and TRBJ1-6; D remains unclear. V was clipped by 10 bases and J by 2 bases, with 15 bases between them. CDR1 and CDR2 (germline): MNHEY, SMNVEV (reference sequence). CDR3 size: 15 residues. The CDR3 DNA is TGTGCCACCCCAACCCGGGATCCCTATAATTCACCCCTCCACTTT. This translates into CATPTRDPYNSPLHF.

The CDR3 here is CASSATTGSSYNEQFF. In nucleotides, the CDR3 is TGCGCCAGCAGCGCAACGACAGGGAGCTCCTACAATGAGCAGTTCTTC. V gene TRBV5-1 combines with J gene TRBJ2-1, with TRBD1 identical over 7 bases. Per germline, CDR1 SGHRS and CDR2 YFSETQ. The CDR3 is 16 amino acids. V gave up 4 bases and J gave up 0 bases; unmatched junction bases: 7.

The chain joins TRBV28 to TRBJ2-7; 9 bases are shared with TRBD1. Trimming removed 2 bases from V and 5 bases from J; junction bases left unmatched: 10. The CDR3 runs 16 residues. CDR1 and CDR2 (germline): MDHEN, SYDVKM. CDR3 sequence reads: CASSLVVGTGPHEQYF. The CDR3 region has the DNA TGTGCCAGCAGTTTAGTAGTCGGGACAGGGCCCCACGAGCAGTACTTC.

Here the CDR3 DNA reads TGTGCCAGCAGTTACACTAGCGGGTACAATGAGCAGTTCTTC. Translation gives CASSYTSGYNEQFF. The J gene is TRBJ2-1, the V gene TRBV6-5; 9 bases are a match to TRBD2. Germline lookup yields CDR1 MNHEY and CDR2 SVGAGI. The CDR3 extends over 14 amino acids. The trim removed 2 bases at V and 4 bases at J, leaving 0 bases unmatched.

This clone was counted once. CDR3 DNA sequence: TGTGCCAGCAGCCTCCGGGCGGGAGGGACCGGGGAGCTGTTTTTT. As protein: CASSLRAGGTGELFF. The chain recombines TRBV5-4 with TRBJ2-2, with 9 bases aligning to TRBD2. V was clipped by 4 bases and J by 5 bases; unmatched bases: 6. Per germline, CDR1 SGHNT and CDR2 YYREEE (reference sequence). The CDR3 covers 15 residues.

The J gene is TRBJ1-1, the V gene TRBV27; TRBD1 matches at 8 bases. CDR3 length: 15 residues. Germline V gene lookup returns CDR1 MNHEY and CDR2 SMNVEV (reference sequence). J was trimmed by 5 bases and V by 5 bases; bases with no gene match: 10. The CDR3 reads CASSDVGQGWTEAFF. The CDR3 DNA reads TGTGCCAGCAGTGACGTCGGACAGGGATGGACTGAAGCTTTCTTT.

CDR3 protein: CAGSRGLGEKLFF. The CDR3 DNA reads as TGTGCGGGTTCGAGGGGGCTTGGTGAAAAACTGTTTTTT. The chain recombines TRBV6-1 with TRBJ1-4, with 7 bases matching TRBD1. Germline CDR1 MNHNS, CDR2 SASEGT. The CDR3 runs to 13 residues.

This chain joins TRBV5-1 and TRBJ1-1, with D unresolved. V lost 0 bases and J 3 bases, leaving 9 bases between the germline ends. Looked up from germline, CDR1 is SGHRS and CDR2 is YFSETQ. The CDR3 runs 14 residues. CDR3 DNA: TGCGCCAGCAGCTTGGGCGGGTCGTACACTGAAGCTTTCTTT. Residues: CASSLGGSYTEAFF.

The chain is built from TRBV13 and TRBJ2-7; 8 positions match TRBD2. Germline V lookup: CDR1 PRHDT, CDR2 FYEKMQ (reference sequence). V dropped 5 bases and J dropped 6; count of bases not matched to a gene: 15. The CDR3 has 16 residues. As DNA, the CDR3 is TGTGCCAGCAGCCTTTCCTTAACGGGAGGGAGGTCCGAGCAGTACTTC. It encodes CASSLSLTGGRSEQYF.

V usage is TRBV2 and J usage is TRBJ1-6; tentative D call: TRBD1 (6 bases). Germline assignment: CDR1 SNHLY and CDR2 FYNNEI. This CDR3 has 14 amino acids. The V gene lost 4 bases and the J gene lost 6 bases, with 10 bases spanning the gap. The CDR3 loop reads CASSGQDVNSPLHF. The CDR3 DNA reads as TGTGCCAGCAGTGGACAGGACGTTAATTCACCCCTCCACTTT.

The chain is built from TRBV6-5 and TRBJ1-5; tentative D call: TRBD1 (5 bases). V was trimmed by 6 bases and J by 0 bases, leaving 12 bases between them. Germline CDR1 is MNHEY and CDR2 is SVGAGI. CDR3 length: 15 residues. DNA of the CDR3: TGTGCCAGCAGGCCGCAGGGTTTTAGCAATCAGCCCCAGCATTTT. It yields the protein CASRPQGFSNQPQHF.

The chain is built from TRBV7-6 and TRBJ2-4; possible D gene TRBD2, 5 bases. Looked up from germline, CDR1 is SGHVS and CDR2 is FNYEAQ. The CDR3 has 14 residues. The V gene lost 0 bases and the J gene lost 8 bases, with 11 bases spanning the gap. As DNA, the CDR3 is TGTGCCAGCAGCTTAGCCCCAACGGGGTACATTCAGTACTTC. Translation: CASSLAPTGYIQYF.

About this clone itself: The junction differs from germline at one of its ends, possibly a read error. V usage is TRBV6-1 and J usage is TRBJ2-7, with D tentatively TRBD2 (5 bases). This CDR3 has 12 amino acids. Germline-derived CDR1 and CDR2 are MNHNS and SASEGT. CDR3 coding DNA: TGTGCCAGCATCCGACATGACTACGAGCCGTACTTC. It translates to CASIRHDYEPYF.

This clone was detected a few times. The V gene is TRBV10-2, the J gene TRBJ2-7; 7 bases align to TRBD2. CDR1 is WSHSY and CDR2 is SAAADI in the germline V gene. Losses at the gene ends were 5 bases for V and 3 bases for J; bases not matched to a gene: 10. The CDR3 covers 15 residues. DNA of the CDR3: TGCGCCAGCAGTCGATACCGGGGGGTCGGCTACGAGCAGTACTTC. Translating gives CASSRYRGVGYEQYF.

V gene TRBV7-9 combines with J gene TRBJ1-1, with D possibly TRBD1 on 6 matching bases. V was trimmed by 2 bases and J by 3 bases, leaving 10 bases between them. This CDR3 is 14 amino acids long. In germline, CDR1 is SEHNR, CDR2 FQNEAQ (reference sequence). In DNA form, the CDR3 reads TGTGCCAGCAGCTTACAGGGGTCGGACACTGAAGCTTTCTTT. It encodes CASSLQGSDTEAFF.

This chain connects TRBV5-4 to TRBJ2-7; the D gene is possibly TRBD1 (5 bases). This CDR3 contains 12 residues. Germline CDR1 reads SGHNT; CDR2 reads YYREEE (reference sequence). The V gene lost 0 bases and the J gene lost 9 bases, with 10 bases spanning the gap. CDR3 sequence: CASSLERRGQYF. The CDR3, as DNA: TGTGCCAGCAGCTTGGAACGAAGGGGGCAGTACTTC.

V usage is TRBV5-8 and J usage is TRBJ1-1; weak D call: TRBD1 (6 bases). This CDR3 is 15 amino acids long. Germline CDR1 is SGHTS and CDR2 is YDEGEE. The germline V and J ends were trimmed by 2 bases and 1 base, with 12 bases remaining between them. Here the CDR3 DNA reads TGTGCCAGCAGCTTAACAGGGCCCGGGAACACTGAAGCTTTCTTT. Translation gives CASSLTGPGNTEAFF.

This chain links TRBV29-1 with TRBJ2-5; D is possibly TRBD2 (5 bases). V lost 7 bases, J lost 7 bases, and 16 bases lay in between. The germline CDR1 and CDR2 sequences are SQVTM and ANQGSEA. The CDR3 length is 12 residues. The CDR3 coding sequence is TGCAGCGCCCGGGCGCGGGTCGGGACCCAGTACTTC. Its translation is CSARARVGTQYF. Together with reference TRBV29-1 and TRBJ2-5, the CDR3 gives the full variable domain: SAVISQKPSRDICQRGTSLTIQCQVDSQVTMMFWYRQQPGQSLTLIATANQGSEATYESGFVIDKFPISRPNLTFSTLTVSNMSPEDSSIYLCSARARVGTQYFGPGTRLLVL.

V and J are TRBV10-2 and TRBJ2-5; perhaps TRBD1 as D (5 bases). V gave up 0 bases and J gave up 1 base, with 6 bases separating them. CDR1 and CDR2 (germline): WSHSY, SAAADI. CDR3 length: 14 amino acids. The CDR3 region is CASSESGAQETQYF. DNA of the CDR3: TGCGCCAGCAGTGAGTCTGGGGCCCAAGAGACCCAGTACTTC.

V usage is TRBV27 and J usage is TRBJ2-7; TRBD1 might be the D (6 bases). The V gene lost 6 bases and the J gene lost 6 bases, with 21 bases spanning the gap. The germline CDR1 and CDR2 sequences are MNHEY and SMNVEV (reference sequence). This CDR3 contains 15 residues. The CDR3 is CASSPLVSGVGEQYF. DNA for the CDR3: TGTGCCAGCAGCCCTCTCGTATCAGGGGTTGGCGAGCAGTACTTC.

The chain is built from TRBV4-1 and TRBJ2-7; TRBD2 matches at 11 bases. Losses at the gene ends were 3 bases for V and 7 bases for J; bases not matched to a gene: 8. CDR1 and CDR2 from the germline V gene are MGHRA and YSYEKL. The CDR3 has 15 residues. The CDR3 DNA reads as TGCGCCAGCAGCCAGCCCACTAGCGGGAGTCGGGAGCAGTACTTC. It specifies CASSQPTSGSREQYF.

This rearrangement joins TRBV7-9 to TRBJ1-1, with unresolved D. Germline V gives CDR1 SEHNR, CDR2 FQNEAQ (reference sequence). V was pared by 5 bases and J by 7 bases, with 20 bases between. The CDR3 is made up of 15 amino acids. CDR3 residues: CASSPAPSFYSEAFF. CDR3 sequence (DNA): TGTGCCAGCAGCCCCGCCCCCTCCTTCTACAGTGAAGCTTTCTTT. Based on the CDR3 plus reference TRBV7-9 and TRBJ1-1, the full variable domain is DTGVSQNPRHKITKRGQNVTFRCDPISEHNRLYWYRQTLGQGPEFLTYFQNEAQLEKSRLLSDRFSAERPKGSFSTLEIQRTEQGDSAMYLCASSPAPSFYSEAFFGQGTRLTVV.

The chain has TRBV6-6 and TRBJ1-1; D is uncertain. V was shortened by 5 bases and J by 9 bases, with 7 bases between the two germline ends. CDR1 MNHNY and CDR2 SVGAGI come from the germline V gene (reference sequence). The CDR3 loop spans 10 amino acids. CDR3 amino acids: CASSLGKAFF. CDR3 bases: TGTGCCAGCAGTCTTGGCAAAGCTTTCTTT.

This chain uses TRBV11-3 with TRBJ2-1; possibly TRBD2 for D (5 bases). CDR3 size: 17 residues. The V gene lost 5 bases and the J gene lost 9 bases, with 26 bases spanning the gap. The germline V gene has CDR1 SGHNT and CDR2 YENEEA. CDR3 bases: TGTGCCAGCAGCCCAGACCTGCGGACTTTGCGGTCGGGTGAGCAGTTCTTC. This sequence encodes CASSPDLRTLRSGEQFF.

This clone has just a few counts. At one of its ends the junction is not consistent with the germline gene, which may arise from a read error. The rearrangement uses TRBV10-2 and TRBJ2-7; 11 positions agree with TRBD2. The CDR3 length is 18 residues. The germline V gene has CDR1 WSHSY and CDR2 SAAADI. The CDR3 DNA is TGCGCCAGCAGCGAGTGGGACTTTCTAGCGGGAGGTTCCTACGAGCAGTACTTC. Its protein is CASSEWDFLAGGSYEQYF.